This T cell receptor (beta chain) came from a study of beta chain features in type 1 diabetes. Trimming shortened V by 3 bases and J by 4 bases, and 13 bases separated the two germline ends. Germline V gene sequence: CDR1 GTSNPN, CDR2 SVGIG (reference sequence). The CDR3 runs to 14 residues. Of the isolated RNA, all was reverse transcribed, and so the sequenced material was expressed TCRB transcripts. Profiling relied on immunoSEQ multiplex PCR, and the TCRdb table lists in-frame clones only, not all of them. The table has around 360,000 clones, over 9.5% seen once. This clone has only a few counts. Its antigen is not known. Study results and caveats: Shorter TCRB CDR3s, moderately but significantly so, marked every one of the four CD4+ subsets in Type 1 diabetes patients.

The receptor was isolated from a woman aged 18 to 35 with type 1 diabetes. The chain joins TRBV30 to TRBJ2-1, with D unclear. Sequenced: naive CD4+ T cells from blood. This chain's CDR3 is CAWRGEVAYNEQFF. In nucleotides, the CDR3 is TGTGCCTGGAGAGGTGAGGTAGCTTACAATGAGCAGTTCTTC. Full variable domain (rest looked up from reference TRBV30 and TRBJ2-1): SQTIHQWPATLVQPVGSPLSLECTVEGTSNPNLYWYRQAAGRGLQLLFYSVGIGQISSEVPQNLSASRPQDRQFILSSKKLLLSDSGFYLCAWRGEVAYNEQFFGPGTRLTVL.